This T cell receptor (beta chain) was sequenced for a study of T cell responses to AZD1222 COVID-19 vaccine. The repertoire was sequenced with immunoSEQ multiplex PCR; TCRdb's copy has only in-frame clones and lacks some. The sample has roughly 100,000 clones; approximately 84% are singletons. The CDR3 length is 15 residues. V shed 4 bases and J shed 2 bases, with 12 bases lying between them. Per germline, CDR1 SGDLS and CDR2 YYNGEE. The chain carries TRBV9 and TRBJ2-2; perhaps D is TRBD1 or TRBD2 (6 bases each). This specimen was peripheral blood, taken on day 0 of AZD1222 vaccination. The sequence came from an adult in good health. In DNA form, the CDR3 reads TGTGCCAGCAGCTCGAGGGGGGAAAACACCGGGGAGCTGTTTTTT. Translation: CASSSRGENTGELFF. Complete variable domain (other parts from reference TRBV9 and TRBJ2-2): DSGVTQTPKHLITATGQRVTLRCSPRSGDLSVYWYQQSLDQGLQFLIQYYNGEERAKGNILERFSAQQFPDLHSELNLSSLELGDSALYFCASSSRGENTGELFFGEGSRLTVL.